These 15 T cell receptor beta chains were all obtained from the same sample, sequenced in a study of control samples from healthy donors and cancer patients. Some clones are missing from TCRdb's copy, which holds only in-frame ones; the method was immunoSEQ multiplex PCR. The sample includes roughly 150,000 clones, 75% to 90% of them seen just once. The specimen sequenced was blood. The receptors derive from a man aged 25-40 years in good health.

The sample holds one count of this clone. The rearrangement uses TRBV15 and TRBJ1-1; D not certain. Trimming took 0 bases from V and 3 from J, leaving 8 bases between them. Germline assignment: CDR1 LNHNV and CDR2 YYDKDF (reference sequence). The CDR3 spans 14 residues. The CDR3 nucleotides are TGTGCCACCAGCAGAGATGCGTTTTACACTGAAGCTTTCTTT. This translates into CATSRDAFYTEAFF.

The J gene is TRBJ2-1, the V gene TRBV27; tentative D call: TRBD1 (6 bases). Per germline, CDR1 MNHEY and CDR2 SMNVEV (reference sequence). The V end lost 5 bases, the J end lost 3 bases, and 14 bases lay between the germline ends. There are 15 residues in the CDR3. The CDR3 spells CASSIGTPDYNEQFF. The DNA for the CDR3 is TGTGCCAGCAGTATCGGGACACCCGACTACAATGAGCAGTTCTTC.

The CDR3 nucleotides are TGTGCCAGCAGCGTAGACTTGCCTACTGATGAGCAGTTCTTC. Its protein product is CASSVDLPTDEQFF. The chain uses TRBV9 and TRBJ2-1; D gene ambiguous. The germline V gene encodes CDR1 SGDLS and CDR2 YYNGEE. The CDR3 covers 14 residues. Trimming left V 0 bases short and J 8 bases short, with 12 bases between.

The rearrangement uses TRBV6-5 and TRBJ1-2; D might be TRBD1 (6 bases). Trimming left V 6 bases short and J 9 bases short, with 11 bases between. Germline assignment: CDR1 MNHEY and CDR2 SVGAGI. The CDR3 runs to 11 residues. CDR3 DNA: TGTGCCAGCAGGACGACAGGTAGCTACACCTTC. It translates to CASRTTGSYTF.

The chain links TRBV20-1 to TRBJ1-3; D not certain. The CDR3 has 15 residues. V lost 3 bases and J 3 bases, leaving 15 bases between the germline ends. Germline V gene data show CDR1 as DFQATT and CDR2 as SNEGSKA (reference sequence). The CDR3: CSASRGRSYGNTIYF. The CDR3 DNA reads TGCAGTGCTAGTCGTGGCAGGTCCTATGGAAACACCATATATTTT.

This rearrangement joins TRBV5-4 to TRBJ1-6; D is uncertain. Trimming removed 4 bases at V and 13 bases at J, with 18 bases between. CDR3 length: 14 residues. Germline loops: CDR1 SGHNT, CDR2 YYREEE (reference sequence). CDR3 in DNA: TGTGCCAGCAGCCTGACCGGGTCTATCGTCCCCCTCCACTTT. Protein sequence: CASSLTGSIVPLHF.

V and J are TRBV30 and TRBJ2-5, with 13 positions matching TRBD2. J was trimmed by 4 bases and V by 3 bases; bases with no gene match: 2. CDR3 size: 14 residues. CDR1 GTSNPN and CDR2 SVGIG come from the germline V gene (reference sequence). DNA for the CDR3: TGTGCCTGGAGACTAGCGGGAGGGACAGAGACCCAGTACTTC. Its translation: CAWRLAGGTETQYF.

The chain links TRBV5-1 to TRBJ1-6; unclear D gene. Between the trimmed V and J ends, which lost 4 bases and 7 bases, there was a span of 12 bases. The CDR3 is 14 amino acids. Germline loops: CDR1 SGHRS, CDR2 YFSETQ. CDR3 region: CASSRQTENSPLHF. In DNA, the CDR3 is TGCGCCAGCAGCCGGCAGACGGAGAATTCACCCCTCCACTTT.

The chain is built from TRBV7-9 and TRBJ1-2; TRBD1 might be the D (6 bases). The V gene lost 5 bases and the J gene lost 8 bases, with 15 bases spanning the gap. CDR3 length equals 13 residues. Germline V lookup: CDR1 SEHNR, CDR2 FQNEAQ (reference sequence). The CDR3, as DNA: TGTGCCAGCAGCCCGACACAGGGTTGGGGCTACACCTTC. Translated, it gives CASSPTQGWGYTF.

The chain is built from TRBV5-1 and TRBJ2-7, with 8 bases aligning to TRBD1. Trimming took 5 bases from V and 4 from J; bases not matched to a gene: 11. This CDR3 comprises 15 residues. The germline CDR1 and CDR2 sequences are SGHRS and YFSETQ. Here the CDR3 reads CASRTEAGGLYEQYF. CDR3 nucleotide sequence: TGCGCCAGCAGGACGGAGGCAGGGGGCTTATACGAGCAGTACTTC.

The rearrangement links TRBV6-5 to TRBJ2-7, with 9 bases fitting TRBD1. V was pared by 8 bases and J by 5 bases, with 4 bases of the junction left unmatched. This CDR3 region has 12 residues. Germline values: CDR1 MNHEY, CDR2 SVGAGI. As DNA, the CDR3 is TGTGCCAGCGGACAGGGGTGGGACGAGCAGTACTTC. It encodes CASGQGWDEQYF.

The chain uses TRBV19 and TRBJ2-7; 8 bases agree with TRBD2. CDR1 is LNHDA and CDR2 is SQIVND in the germline V gene (reference sequence). This CDR3 is built from 13 residues. V was clipped by 3 bases and J by 5 bases; unmatched bases: 3. The CDR3 DNA sequence: TGTGCCAGTAGTATGGGACTAGTTAACGAGCAGTACTTC. Amino acids: CASSMGLVNEQYF.

This clone was observed a handful of times. This rearrangement joins TRBV18 to TRBJ2-5; D is unresolved. The CDR3 is made up of 14 amino acids. Germline values: CDR1 KGHSH, CDR2 LQKENI. V gave up 3 bases and J gave up 3 bases, with 11 bases separating them. CDR3 loop: CASSPFLSKETQYF. CDR3 nucleotide sequence: TGTGCCAGCTCACCCTTCCTGTCCAAAGAGACCCAGTACTTC.

The chain combines TRBV11-3 with TRBJ2-7, with D perhaps matching TRBD2 (5 bases). Deletions cut 5 bases from V and 0 bases from J, with 8 bases between. CDR3 length: 13 residues. Per germline, CDR1 SGHNT and CDR2 YENEEA. For the CDR3, the DNA is TGTGCCAGCAGCCGCGACTACTCCTACGAGCAGTACTTC. The encoded protein is CASSRDYSYEQYF.

The rearrangement links TRBV9 to TRBJ2-7; 7 positions agree with TRBD1. This CDR3 has 14 residues. The junction had 5 bases not matched to a gene; V was cut back by 2 bases and J by 3 bases. Germline CDR1 SGDLS, CDR2 YYNGEE. The CDR3 protein is CASSVSDRVYEQYF. CDR3 DNA sequence: TGTGCCAGCAGCGTGTCAGACAGGGTCTACGAGCAGTACTTC.